The rows below give T cell receptor beta chains drawn from one sample of a study of post-analysis software for immune sequencing data. MiXCR, applied by TCRdb to the PCR reads, yields one record per CDR3 protein. Of 650,000 to 850,000 distinct CDR3 sequences listed, about 45% are singletons. The source material was blood. The source is a girl between 10 and 17 years old with multiple sclerosis. Each CDR3 is given with its conserved first and last residue. Fields, in order: J gene, V gene, clone size, CDR3 length, D gene, CDR3 DNA, CDR3 protein. D genes are given only for firm matches. Clone size is given for some rows only: seen once, a few or many times, or a class if the clone is expanded.

TRBJ1-2	TRBV29-1	.	12	.	TGCAGCGTCGGAGGGGGAACGGGTGGCTACACCTTC	CSVGGGTGGYTF
TRBJ2-6	TRBV7-2	.	15	.	TGTGCCAGCAGACTAAGTGGTGTTGGGGCCAACGTCCTGACTTTC	CASRLSGVGANVLTF
TRBJ2-1	TRBV7-3	.	16	TRBD2	TGTGCCAGTAGCCTCTTCGGGACTAGCGGGAGCAATGAGCAGTTCTTC	CASSLFGTSGSNEQFF
TRBJ2-1	TRBV5-6	few	17	TRBD2	TGTGCCAGCAGTCCAACCGGGACTAGCGGGAGAGGGAATGAGCAGTTCTTC	CASSPTGTSGRGNEQFF
TRBJ2-1	TRBV12-3/TRBV12-4	few	13	.	TGTGCCAGCAGTTCATCCACGCACAATGAGCAGTTCTTC	CASSSSTHNEQFF
TRBJ2-5	TRBV14	.	16	.	TGTGCCAGCAGCCCCTACGGGGCAGCGGAGCAAGGGACCCAGTACTTC	CASSPYGAAEQGTQYF
TRBJ2-7	TRBV7-9	once	12	.	TGTGCCAGCCAGGTTAGCGGCAATGAGCAGTACTTC	CASQVSGNEQYF
TRBJ2-5	TRBV5-1	.	15	TRBD2	TGCGCCAGCAGCTCGACCGGACTAGCCTCAGGGACCCAGTACTTC	CASSSTGLASGTQYF
TRBJ2-1	TRBV6-1	many	12	.	TGCGCCAGCAGTGGAAGCTACAATGAGCAGTTCTTC	CASSGSYNEQFF
TRBJ1-4	TRBV7-9	few	12	.	TGTGCCAGCAGCTCAAGGAATGAAAAACTGTTTTTT	CASSSRNEKLFF
TRBJ1-2	TRBV7-9	.	19	.	TGTGCCAGCAGCTTAGGGGCGGGCTGGGGTCCACAGCTCGACTATGGCTACACCTTC	CASSLGAGWGPQLDYGYTF
TRBJ2-7	TRBV28	.	12	.	TGTGCCAGCACTATAAGGCCCTACGAGCAGTACTTC	CASTIRPYEQYF
TRBJ2-1	TRBV5-8	few	17	TRBD2	TGTGCCAGCAGCCCCTTTACTAGCGAAAGCTCCTACAATGAGCAGTTCTTC	CASSPFTSESSYNEQFF
TRBJ1-1	TRBV11-2	.	15	.	TGTGCCAGCAGCCGAACCGGGACGGCGAACACTGAAGCTTTCTTT	CASSRTGTANTEAFF
TRBJ2-1	TRBV15	few	16	.	TGTGCCACCAGCAAAGGGGGGGCAGGGGCGAAAAATGAGCAGTTCTTC	CATSKGGAGAKNEQFF
TRBJ2-7	TRBV3-1	.	15	TRBD1	TGTGCCAGCAGCCAAGATCCGGGACAGCCATACGAGCAGTACTTC	CASSQDPGQPYEQYF
TRBJ2-1	TRBV5-1	many	15	TRBD2	TGCGCCAGCAGCTTGAGGTCTAGCGGGAGTCGGGAGCAGTTCTTC	CASSLRSSGSREQFF
TRBJ2-5	TRBV11-3	.	13	.	TGTGCCAGCAGCTTAGATAAAGAAGAGACCCAGTACTTC	CASSLDKEETQYF
TRBJ2-7	TRBV20-1	.	14	.	TGCAGTGCCAAAAGGGGAGGCCCATCCTACGAGCAGTACTTC	CSAKRGGPSYEQYF
TRBJ2-7	TRBV3-1	.	14	.	TGTGCCAGCAGCCGGGACACAATTTCCTACGAGCAGTACTTC	CASSRDTISYEQYF
TRBJ1-2	TRBV7-9	.	13	.	TGTGCCAGCAGCTGGGAGACCCCCGGAGGCTACACCTTC	CASSWETPGGYTF
TRBJ2-1	TRBV29-1	.	15	.	TGCAGCGTGGAGACGGGCAGGGCGGGCTACAATGAGCAGTTCTTC	CSVETGRAGYNEQFF
TRBJ2-3	TRBV12-3/TRBV12-4	few	12	.	TGTGCCAGCAGTTTAGGGGAGGATACGCAGTATTTT	CASSLGEDTQYF
TRBJ2-7	TRBV6-5	.	16	.	TGTGCCAGCAGTTACTCGGATGTGACCCGGACAAGCGAGCAGTACTTC	CASSYSDVTRTSEQYF
TRBJ2-7	TRBV27	.	13	TRBD2	TGTGCCAGCAGCTGGGGGGGGTCGGGTGAGCAGTACTTC	CASSWGGSGEQYF
TRBJ2-3	TRBV20-1	.	16	TRBD2	TGCAGTGCTACTATACCCCCTAGCGGGACCACAGATACGCAGTATTTT	CSATIPPSGTTDTQYF
TRBJ2-1	TRBV7-3	.	12	.	TGTGCCAGCAGCGGAGGGAGTGATGAGCAGTTCTTC	CASSGGSDEQFF
TRBJ2-1	TRBV20-1	few	16	TRBD1	TGCAGTGCTAGGGCCCCCGGACAGGGGGCGATGGATGAGCAGTTCTTC	CSARAPGQGAMDEQFF
TRBJ2-7	TRBV13	.	19	TRBD2	TGTGCCAGCAGCTTAGGTCCAGCGGGAGGGAGCCCATCTTCCTACGAGCAGTACTTC	CASSLGPAGGSPSSYEQYF
TRBJ2-7	TRBV7-6	few	15	TRBD2	TGTGCCAGCAGCTTAGGGGCTAGCGGGAGGCCCGAGCAGTACTTC	CASSLGASGRPEQYF
TRBJ2-7	TRBV3-1	many	12	.	TGTGCCAGCAGCCAAGCTGCCTACGAGCAGTACTTC	CASSQAAYEQYF
TRBJ1-1	TRBV5-1	.	15	.	TGCGCCAGCAGCTTCCAACCGGGGGGCGACACTGAAGCTTTCTTT	CASSFQPGGDTEAFF
TRBJ2-3	TRBV20-1	few	20	TRBD2	TGCAGTGCCGAGACTAGCGGGAGGGCTGGGCTTGGCTTCAGCACAGATACGCAGTATTTT	CSAETSGRAGLGFSTDTQYF
TRBJ1-2	TRBV15	once	13	TRBD1	TGCGCCACCAGACCGACAGGGGGCTATGGCTACACCTTC	CATRPTGGYGYTF
TRBJ2-1	TRBV7-2	few	15	TRBD2	TGTGCCAGCAGCCGTACTAGCGGCGTGGGGAATGAGCAGTTCTTC	CASSRTSGVGNEQFF
TRBJ2-3	TRBV24-1	.	15	.	TGTGCCACCAGTACCCCGGCAGGAGGGAGAGATACGCAGTATTTT	CATSTPAGGRDTQYF
TRBJ1-2	TRBV10-3	.	13	.	TGTGCCATCGGGCTGGACCGGAATTATGGCTACACCTTC	CAIGLDRNYGYTF
TRBJ2-1	TRBV24-1	.	13	TRBD2	TGTGCCACCGGGCAGCGGGGGTACAATGAGCAGTTCTTC	CATGQRGYNEQFF
TRBJ2-1	TRBV11-2	many	12	.	TGTGCCAGCGCACAGGGACGTTATGAGCAGTTCTTC	CASAQGRYEQFF
TRBJ2-3	TRBV29-1	.	14	TRBD2	TGCAGCGCCGCGGGACTAAGGAGGTCAGATACGCAGTATTTT	CSAAGLRRSDTQYF